This section outlines one T cell receptor beta chain sequence together with its context. The antigen remains undetermined. These data originate in a study of early T cells in non-severe SARS-CoV-2 infection. Across the whole study: Sequencing targeted bulk RNA from unsorted whole blood, leaving chains unpaired.

Unique molecular identifier tags were affixed to discrete cDNA molecules. One entry per CDR3 protein results from TCRdb running MiXCR on the 5' RACE reads. The sample shows tens of thousands of distinct CDR3 sequences, 10% of them seen only once. Study-wide points: Clonotype matching in VDJdb favored anti-spike CD8 responses and did not capture private and CD4 specificities.

CDR3 length equals 13 residues. V lost 3 bases and J lost 5, with 10 bases in between. Sequencing used whole blood, obtained at baseline. The origin of this receptor is an adult who was a healthcare worker with PCR-confirmed SARS-CoV-2 infection or an uninfected control (not recorded which). The rearrangement links TRBV12-3 or TRBV12-4 to TRBJ2-5; D gene ambiguous. CDR3 amino acids: CASSLRRAETQYF. The CDR3 DNA reads as TGTGCCAGCAGTTTGCGCCGCGCGGAGACCCAGTACTTC.